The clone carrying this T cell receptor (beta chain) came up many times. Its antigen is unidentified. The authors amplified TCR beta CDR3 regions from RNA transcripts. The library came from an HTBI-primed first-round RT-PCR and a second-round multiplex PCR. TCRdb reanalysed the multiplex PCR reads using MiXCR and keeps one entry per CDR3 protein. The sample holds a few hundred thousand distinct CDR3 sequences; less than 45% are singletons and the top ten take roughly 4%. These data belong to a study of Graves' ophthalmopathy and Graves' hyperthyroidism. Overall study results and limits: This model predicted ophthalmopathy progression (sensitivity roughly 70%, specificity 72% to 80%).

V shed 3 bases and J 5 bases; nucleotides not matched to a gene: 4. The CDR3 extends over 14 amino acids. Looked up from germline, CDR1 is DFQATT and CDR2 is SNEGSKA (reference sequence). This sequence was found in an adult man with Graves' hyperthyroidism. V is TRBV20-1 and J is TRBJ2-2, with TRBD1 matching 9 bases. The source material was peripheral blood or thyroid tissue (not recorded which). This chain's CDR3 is CSASGTGRTGELFF. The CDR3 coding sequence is TGCAGTGCTAGCGGGACAGGGAGGACCGGGGAGCTGTTTTTT.